Below, 12 T cell receptor beta chains from the same sample are listed, as sequenced in a study of T cell changes during pregnancy in multiple sclerosis. Data came from immunoSEQ multiplex PCR; TCRdb stores just in-frame clones and leaves some out. There are around 72,000 clones in the sample; approximately 90% occur only once, and 0.43% lies in the top ten. Material: CD4+ T cells from peripheral blood mononuclear cells, obtained before pregnancy. Receptors originate from a female donor with multiple sclerosis, enrolled in a pregnancy study.

The genes are TRBV2 and TRBJ1-1; possibly TRBD1 for D (5 bases). This CDR3 contains 15 residues. V lost 2 bases, J lost 1 base, and 11 bases lay in between. The germline CDR1 and CDR2 sequences are SNHLY and FYNNEI. As DNA, the CDR3 is TGTGCCAGCAGTGAACTAGGGGCGCGGAACACTGAAGCTTTCTTT. As protein: CASSELGARNTEAFF.

The sample holds one count of this clone. The V gene is TRBV5-5, the J gene TRBJ2-1, with TRBD2 matching 9 bases. This CDR3 has 15 amino acids. Trimming at V came to 0 bases and at J to 8 bases, leaving 6 bases not matched to a gene. Looked up from germline, CDR1 is SGHKS and CDR2 is YYEKEE (reference sequence). Here the CDR3 DNA reads TGTGCCAGCAGCTTGGGACTAGCGGTGGAGGATGAGCAGTTCTTC. Translating it yields CASSLGLAVEDEQFF.

The gene calls are TRBV19 and TRBJ2-6, with a tentative D call TRBD1 (5 bases). The CDR3 totals 14 residues. Trimming removed 8 bases at V and 4 bases at J, with 12 bases between. From germline, CDR1 is LNHDA and CDR2 SQIVND (reference sequence). Here the CDR3 reads CASSWGSGANVLTF. The CDR3 region has the DNA TGTGCCAGTTCATGGGGCTCCGGGGCCAACGTCCTGACTTTC.

The table lists this clone with a few counts. The chain employs TRBV28 and TRBJ2-2, with a possible D match to TRBD1 (6 bases). This CDR3 has 15 amino acids. The ends were cut back, 2 bases at V and 1 base at J, with 8 bases in the middle. Germline assignment: CDR1 MDHEN and CDR2 SYDVKM. The CDR3 coding sequence is TGTGCCAGCAGTTTAGGACAGATGAACACCGGGGAGCTGTTTTTT. It encodes CASSLGQMNTGELFF. Full variable domain (rest looked up from reference TRBV28 and TRBJ2-2): DVKVTQSSRYLVKRTGEKVFLECVQDMDHENMFWYRQDPGLGLRLIYFSYDVKMKEKGDIPEGYSVSREKKERFSLILESASTNQTSMYLCASSLGQMNTGELFFGEGSRLTVL.

The chain has TRBV28 and TRBJ2-7; possible D gene TRBD2, 6 bases. The V and J ends lost 2 bases and 3 bases respectively, with 8 bases between them. The CDR3 is 13 amino acids. The germline CDR1 and CDR2 sequences are MDHEN and SYDVKM. CDR3 nucleotides: TGTGCCAGCAGTTTAGCGGGGTTCTACGAGCAGTACTTC. It yields the protein CASSLAGFYEQYF.

CDR3 in DNA: TGTGCCAGCAGTACCCGACAGGGCTCCCAAGAGACCCAGTACTTC. It translates to CASSTRQGSQETQYF. The chain uses TRBV6-1 and TRBJ2-5; the match to TRBD1 covers 7 bases. After removal of 5 bases from V and 1 base from J, the junction contained 7 bases not matched to a gene. The germline CDR1 and CDR2 sequences are MNHNS and SASEGT. The CDR3 contains 15 residues.

The rearrangement links TRBV15 to TRBJ2-7; 9 nucleotides agree with TRBD1. The CDR3 length is 16 residues. The junction had 8 bases not matched to a gene; V was cut back by 1 base and J by 4 bases. Germline lookup yields CDR1 LNHNV and CDR2 YYDKDF (reference sequence). CDR3 in amino acids: CATSRVKGTGLYEQYF. The CDR3, as DNA: TGTGCCACCAGCAGAGTTAAAGGGACAGGGCTATACGAGCAGTACTTC.

The genes are TRBV7-9 and TRBJ2-7; possible D gene TRBD1, 7 bases. Germline values: CDR1 SEHNR, CDR2 FQNEAQ (reference sequence). The ends were cut back, 1 base at V and 5 bases at J, with 12 bases in the middle. CDR3 length equals 14 residues. The CDR3 DNA reads as TGTGCCAGCAGCTTAGTAGGAGGGACAGACGAGCAGTACTTC. It is translated as CASSLVGGTDEQYF.

The chain is built from TRBV5-1 and TRBJ1-2, with TRBD1 matching 7 bases. V dropped 4 bases and J dropped 5; count of bases not matched to a gene: 17. There are 17 residues in the CDR3. CDR1 and CDR2 from the germline V gene are SGHRS and YFSETQ. CDR3: CASSVGDRLTTAYGYTF. CDR3 in DNA: TGCGCCAGCAGCGTTGGGGACAGATTAACTACTGCTTATGGCTACACCTTC.

The chain links TRBV7-2 to TRBJ2-5; 9 nucleotides match TRBD2. Per germline, CDR1 SGHTA and CDR2 FQGNSA. The CDR3 totals 15 residues. J lost 4 bases, V lost 8 bases, and 11 bases had no gene match. CDR3 bases: TGTGCCAGCGTTCGTAGCGGGGGTGGAGGAGAGACCCAGTACTTC. It yields the protein CASVRSGGGGETQYF.

This clone was counted once. CDR3: CASSAAGNEQYF. DNA for the CDR3: TGTGCCAGCAGTGCTGCAGGGAACGAGCAGTACTTC. V gene TRBV28 combines with J gene TRBJ2-7, with a weak D call TRBD1 (5 bases). The V end was cut by 5 bases, the J end by 5 bases, with 10 bases between. The germline V gene has CDR1 MDHEN and CDR2 SYDVKM. CDR3 size: 12 residues.

Points on this clone: The identical CDR3 is also encoded by other nucleotide sequences in the sample. The chain joins TRBV15 to TRBJ2-1; 7 bases map to TRBD2. CDR1 LNHNV and CDR2 YYDKDF come from the germline V gene (reference sequence). This CDR3 is 15 amino acids long. Trimming cost V 1 base and J 0 bases; bases outside gene matches: 0. This chain's CDR3 is CATSRGGSSYNEQFF. The CDR3 nucleotides are TGTGCCACCAGCAGAGGCGGGAGCTCCTACAATGAGCAGTTCTTC.